The source of this TCR beta chain is a study of blood T cell repertoires in COVID-19. CDR3 length: 16 residues. Germline values: CDR1 SGDLS, CDR2 YYNGEE. V shed 3 bases and J 4 bases; nucleotides not matched to a gene: 11. Assay: immunoSEQ multiplex PCR; the TCRdb copy retains only in-frame clones and omits some. Of about 100,000 clones listed, over 80% were seen once; the top ten hold 5% to 6%. This TCR was recovered from a man in his forties or fifties with active COVID-19. The rearrangement links TRBV9 to TRBJ2-5, with 8 bases identical to TRBD1. The sample taken for sequencing was peripheral blood. The CDR3 is CASSASGTGGGETQYF. The CDR3 coding sequence is TGTGCCAGCAGCGCCTCCGGGACAGGAGGAGGAGAGACCCAGTACTTC.